The 5 T cell receptor beta chains below all came from one sample that was sequenced in a study of sequential checkpoint blockade in melanoma. Treatment denoted: randomized to nivolumab then ipilimumab (arm A) or the reverse (arm B). Profiled with immunoSEQ multiplex PCR; TCRdb holds only in-frame clones, not every one. The table records fewer than 35,000 clones, approximately 86% of them present only once. Here the sequenced sample was CD8+ T cells sorted from blood (inferred from file names), taken from a patient given nivolumab and ipilimumab in sequence. These TCRs come from a human donor with melanoma.

The chain has TRBV4-1 and TRBJ1-2, with 9 bases that match TRBD1. CDR1 MGHRA and CDR2 YSYEKL come from the germline V gene. V was pared by 5 bases and J by 6 bases, with 10 bases of the junction left unmatched. CDR3 length equals 15 residues. In DNA form, the CDR3 reads TGCGCCAGCAGCGCGCGGGACAGGGTGTGGGATGGCTACACCTTC. This gives the protein CASSARDRVWDGYTF.

V gene TRBV6-5 combines with J gene TRBJ2-5; 8 nucleotides align to TRBD1. Germline trimming cut 2 bases from V and 6 bases from J; bases unmatched to any gene: 5. Germline loops: CDR1 MNHEY, CDR2 SVGAGI. The CDR3 contains 14 residues. The CDR3 is CASSYHGQGQTQYF. Here the CDR3 DNA reads TGTGCCAGCAGTTACCATGGACAGGGACAGACCCAGTACTTC.

The V call is TRBV21-1, the J call TRBJ1-6. TRBV21-1 is an annotated pseudogene. The CDR3 sequence is 17 residues long. CDR3 protein: CASSKYTGSSVNSPLHF. CDR3 bases: TGTGCCAGCAGCAAATATACCGGGAGTTCCGTTAATTCACCCCTCCACTTT.

The chain combines TRBV10-2 with TRBJ2-7; TRBD2 aligns across 7 bases. J lost 1 base, V lost 2 bases, and 2 bases had no gene match. Germline loops: CDR1 WSHSY, CDR2 SAAADI. This CDR3 region has 14 residues. CDR3 protein: CASSEVGGSYEQYF. In DNA, the CDR3 is TGCGCCAGCAGTGAGGTGGGGGGGTCCTACGAGCAGTACTTC.

The chain combines TRBV7-9 with TRBJ2-7; 10 nucleotides agree with TRBD1. V dropped 5 bases and J dropped 3; count of bases not matched to a gene: 13. The CDR3 is made up of 17 amino acids. Germline values: CDR1 SEHNR, CDR2 FQNEAQ (reference sequence). The CDR3 spells CASSPGQGTGRYYEQYF. CDR3 DNA sequence: TGTGCCAGCAGCCCGGGACAGGGGACGGGAAGATACTACGAGCAGTACTTC.